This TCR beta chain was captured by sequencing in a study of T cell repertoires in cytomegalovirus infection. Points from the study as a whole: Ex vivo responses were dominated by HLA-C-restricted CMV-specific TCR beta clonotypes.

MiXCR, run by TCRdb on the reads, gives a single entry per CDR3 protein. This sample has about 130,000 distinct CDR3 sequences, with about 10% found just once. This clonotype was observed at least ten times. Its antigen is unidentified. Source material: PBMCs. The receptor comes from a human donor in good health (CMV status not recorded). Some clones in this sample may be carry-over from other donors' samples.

The CDR3 protein is CASSPTGQGSTGYTF. CDR3 sequence (DNA): TGTGCCAGCAGTCCGACGGGACAGGGATCCACTGGCTACACCTTC. This chain uses TRBV28 with TRBJ1-2, with 9 bases lining up with TRBD1. Trimming cost V 5 bases and J 7 bases; bases outside gene matches: 11. Germline V CDR1 and CDR2: MDHEN, SYDVKM. The CDR3 spans 15 residues.